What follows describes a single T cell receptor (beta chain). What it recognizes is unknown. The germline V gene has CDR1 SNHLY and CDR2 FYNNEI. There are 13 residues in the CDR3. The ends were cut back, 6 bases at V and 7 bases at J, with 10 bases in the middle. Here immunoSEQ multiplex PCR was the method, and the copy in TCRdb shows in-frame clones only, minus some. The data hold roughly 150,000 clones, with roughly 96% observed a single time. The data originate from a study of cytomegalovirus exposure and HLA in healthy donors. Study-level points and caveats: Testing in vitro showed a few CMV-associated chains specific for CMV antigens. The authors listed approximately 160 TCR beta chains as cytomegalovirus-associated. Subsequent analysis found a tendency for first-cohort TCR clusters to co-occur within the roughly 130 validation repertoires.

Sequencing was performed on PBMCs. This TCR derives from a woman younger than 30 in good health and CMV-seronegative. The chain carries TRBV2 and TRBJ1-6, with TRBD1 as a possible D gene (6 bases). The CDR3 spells CASRGGPNSPLHF. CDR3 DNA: TGTGCCAGCAGGGGGGGGCCCAATTCACCCCTCCACTTT.